Listed below are T cell receptor beta chains from one sample, sequenced in a study of CD8+ T cells in alopecia areata. TCRdb's copy holds only in-frame clones and misses some; the assay was immunoSEQ multiplex PCR. The sample comprises about 150,000 clones, 55% of which are singletons, and approximately 4.8% rests with the top ten. Sample: CD4+ T cells sorted from blood. The source of these receptors is a human donor in good health. The CDR3 runs from the conserved cysteine through the conserved F or W. D genes are given only for firm matches. The size field is filled for only some rows; it gives once, few, many or a size class.

v_gene: TRBV7-9
d_gene: -
j_gene: TRBJ2-1
abundance: few
CDR3aa: CASSPPGSSYNEQFF
CDR3nt: TGTGCCAGCAGCCCCCCGGGCAGCTCCTACAATGAGCAGTTCTTC

v_gene: TRBV27
d_gene: -
j_gene: TRBJ2-1
abundance: -
CDR3aa: CASSSLGAGEQFF
CDR3nt: TGTGCCAGCAGTTCGCTGGGGGCAGGTGAGCAGTTCTTC

v_gene: TRBV2
d_gene: -
j_gene: TRBJ1-5
abundance: -
CDR3aa: CASSPRDSDQPQHF
CDR3nt: TGTGCCAGCAGCCCCCGGGATTCGGATCAGCCCCAGCATTTT

v_gene: TRBV5-4
d_gene: -
j_gene: TRBJ2-1
abundance: -
CDR3aa: CASSPPRLDEQFF
CDR3nt: TGTGCCAGCAGCCCACCGAGGCTAGATGAGCAGTTCTTC

v_gene: TRBV29-1
d_gene: TRBD1
j_gene: TRBJ2-2
abundance: -
CDR3aa: CSGSTGDTGELFF
CDR3nt: TGCAGCGGATCGACAGGGGACACCGGGGAGCTGTTTTTT

v_gene: TRBV7-2
d_gene: TRBD2
j_gene: TRBJ2-7
abundance: few
CDR3aa: CASSAGASGNEQYF
CDR3nt: TGTGCCAGCAGCGCGGGGGCTAGCGGGAACGAGCAGTACTTC

v_gene: TRBV7-2
d_gene: TRBD1
j_gene: TRBJ2-7
abundance: -
CDR3aa: CASSLKGQGYEQYF
CDR3nt: TGTGCCAGCAGCTTAAAGGGACAGGGCTACGAGCAGTACTTC

v_gene: TRBV10-3
d_gene: -
j_gene: TRBJ2-7
abundance: few
CDR3aa: CAGGGSGEQYF
CDR3nt: TGTGCCGGCGGGGGCTCGGGGGAGCAGTACTTC

v_gene: TRBV30
d_gene: -
j_gene: TRBJ1-5
abundance: -
CDR3aa: CAWSSDSNQPQHF
CDR3nt: TGTGCCTGGAGCTCGGATAGCAATCAGCCCCAGCATTTT

v_gene: TRBV30
d_gene: -
j_gene: TRBJ1-4
abundance: few
CDR3aa: CAWMRGLNEKLFF
CDR3nt: TGTGCCTGGATGCGGGGCCTTAATGAAAAACTGTTTTTT

v_gene: TRBV27
d_gene: -
j_gene: TRBJ2-3
abundance: many
CDR3aa: CASSLRDTQYF
CDR3nt: TGTGCCAGCAGTCTAAGGGATACGCAGTATTTT

v_gene: TRBV7-8
d_gene: TRBD2
j_gene: TRBJ2-7
abundance: -
CDR3aa: CASSQHATSGRVQSSYEQYF
CDR3nt: TGTGCCAGCAGCCAACATGCGACTAGCGGGAGGGTTCAAAGCTCCTACGAGCAGTACTTC

v_gene: TRBV29-1
d_gene: -
j_gene: TRBJ1-2
abundance: -
CDR3aa: CSASGGYTF
CDR3nt: TGCAGCGCCTCAGGGGGCTACACCTTC

v_gene: TRBV2
d_gene: -
j_gene: TRBJ1-1
abundance: -
CDR3aa: CASRGLMGSTEAFF
CDR3nt: TGTGCCAGCAGGGGATTAATGGGGAGCACTGAAGCTTTCTTT

v_gene: TRBV5-1
d_gene: TRBD2
j_gene: TRBJ2-5
abundance: -
CDR3aa: CASSLAPTSGRSGAGKETQYF
CDR3nt: TGCGCCAGCAGCTTGGCCCCGACTAGCGGGAGGAGCGGAGCCGGAAAAGAGACCCAGTACTTC

v_gene: TRBV5-4
d_gene: TRBD2
j_gene: TRBJ2-1
abundance: -
CDR3aa: CASSLFHAGADNEQFF
CDR3nt: TGTGCCAGCAGCTTGTTCCACGCGGGAGCGGACAATGAGCAGTTCTTC

v_gene: TRBV29-1
d_gene: TRBD1
j_gene: TRBJ1-2
abundance: -
CDR3aa: CSVEGRGRNYGYTF
CDR3nt: TGCAGCGTTGAGGGCAGGGGGAGGAACTATGGCTACACCTTC

v_gene: TRBV6-6
d_gene: -
j_gene: TRBJ2-7
abundance: -
CDR3aa: CASRSVAGSYEQYF
CDR3nt: TGTGCCAGCAGGTCGGTCGCGGGCTCCTACGAGCAGTACTTC

v_gene: TRBV5-1
d_gene: TRBD2
j_gene: TRBJ2-1
abundance: -
CDR3aa: CASSLGLAGVEVEFF
CDR3nt: TGCGCCAGCAGCCTCGGACTAGCGGGAGTCGAAGTGGAGTTCTTC

v_gene: TRBV9
d_gene: -
j_gene: TRBJ2-3
abundance: few
CDR3aa: CASSPRGGEADTQYF
CDR3nt: TGTGCCAGCAGCCCCCGCGGGGGCGAGGCAGATACGCAGTATTTT

v_gene: TRBV29-1
d_gene: TRBD1
j_gene: TRBJ1-4
abundance: -
CDR3aa: CSPFPGGGEKLFF
CDR3nt: TGCAGCCCCTTTCCAGGGGGCGGTGAAAAACTGTTTTTT

v_gene: TRBV2
d_gene: -
j_gene: TRBJ1-1
abundance: -
CDR3aa: CASGDRNTEAFF
CDR3nt: TGTGCCAGCGGAGACAGGAACACTGAAGCTTTCTTT

v_gene: TRBV5-1
d_gene: -
j_gene: TRBJ2-7
abundance: -
CDR3aa: CASSLVAGPYEQYF
CDR3nt: TGCGCCAGCAGCTTGGTGGCAGGGCCCTACGAGCAGTACTTC

v_gene: TRBV6-6
d_gene: TRBD2
j_gene: TRBJ2-5
abundance: once
CDR3aa: CASSWGGSGRGETQYF
CDR3nt: TGTGCCAGCAGCTGGGGGGGTAGCGGGAGAGGGGAGACCCAGTACTTC

v_gene: TRBV29-1
d_gene: -
j_gene: TRBJ2-7
abundance: few
CDR3aa: CSAQVGAYEQYF
CDR3nt: TGCAGCGCACAGGTAGGAGCCTACGAGCAGTACTTC

v_gene: TRBV29-1
d_gene: -
j_gene: TRBJ1-2
abundance: -
CDR3aa: CSGWGYYGYTF
CDR3nt: TGCAGCGGGTGGGGGTACTATGGCTACACCTTC

v_gene: TRBV30
d_gene: TRBD2
j_gene: TRBJ2-7
abundance: -
CDR3aa: CAWSQGPLARSSYEQYF
CDR3nt: TGTGCCTGGAGCCAAGGCCCACTAGCGCGCAGCTCCTACGAGCAGTACTTC

v_gene: TRBV6-1
d_gene: TRBD1
j_gene: TRBJ1-1
abundance: -
CDR3aa: CASSEKGQGVGNTEAFF
CDR3nt: TGTGCCAGCAGTGAAAAAGGACAGGGGGTTGGGAACACTGAAGCTTTCTTT